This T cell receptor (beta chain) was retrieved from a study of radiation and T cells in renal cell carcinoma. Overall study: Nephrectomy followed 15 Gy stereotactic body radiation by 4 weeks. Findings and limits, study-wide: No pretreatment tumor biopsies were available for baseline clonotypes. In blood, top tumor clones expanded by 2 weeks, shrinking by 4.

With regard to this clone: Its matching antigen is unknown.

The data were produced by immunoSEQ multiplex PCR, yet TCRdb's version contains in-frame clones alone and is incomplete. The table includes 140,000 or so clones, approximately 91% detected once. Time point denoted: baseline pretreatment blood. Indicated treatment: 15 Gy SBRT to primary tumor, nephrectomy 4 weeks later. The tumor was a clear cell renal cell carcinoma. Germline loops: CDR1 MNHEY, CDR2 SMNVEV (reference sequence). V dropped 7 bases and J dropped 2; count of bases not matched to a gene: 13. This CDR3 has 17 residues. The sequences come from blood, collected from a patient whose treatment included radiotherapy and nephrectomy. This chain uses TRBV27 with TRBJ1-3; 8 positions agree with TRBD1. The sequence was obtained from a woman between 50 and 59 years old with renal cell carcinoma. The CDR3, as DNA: TGTGCCAGCACTTTTTTCGACAGGGGAGGAACTGGAAACACCATATATTTT. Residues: CASTFFDRGGTGNTIYF.